One T cell receptor beta chain is described in this entry. At one end, the junction sequence differs from germline, possibly due to a read error. Sample-barcoded 5' priming and a J-beta primer mix drove a second PCR of about 6 to 11 cycles. TCRdb used MiXCR to reprocess the 5' RACE reads, holding one entry per CDR3 protein. The profile shows under 1,100,000 distinct CDR3 sequences, around 25% of them singletons. The CDR3 runs to 14 residues. CDR1 is SNHLY and CDR2 is FYNNEI in the germline V gene. This sample stems from a study of blood T cells in healthy people across ages. A further study also used this sample, focusing on T cells of mothers and their children.

This sequence joins TRBV2 and TRBJ1-6, with D possibly matching TRBD1 (5 bases). The TCR was taken from a girl aged 2-10 years in good health. Sequenced sample: blood. This chain's CDR3 is CASTRDADNSALHF. CDR3 DNA: TGTGCCAGCACCCGGGACGCGGATAATTCAGCCCTCCACTTT. Using reference TRBV2 and TRBJ1-6 for the parts outside the CDR3, the full variable domain is EPEVTQTPSHQVTQMGQEVILRCVPISNHLYFYWYRQILGQKVEFLVSFYNNEISEKSEIFDDQFSVERPDGSNFTLKIRSTKLEDSAMYFCASTRDADNSALHFGNGTRLTVT.